This T cell receptor beta chain was retrieved from a study of human T cells and chemical hapten exposure. Background on the study: Small differences in pooled library volume mainly drove the variation in TCR yields per sample. Overall study findings and caveats: TCRs above 1 in 1000 frequency did not change with DPC sensitization.

As to this clonotype: Antigen specificity is unknown.

Total RNA was extracted from unfractionated whole blood. The library put unique molecular identifiers onto individual cDNA molecules. How the authors handled the data: A per-sample median of about 95,000 TCRs was observed, with counts ranging from roughly 20,000 to 750,000. TCRdb reanalysed the 5' RACE reads using MiXCR and keeps one entry per CDR3 protein. For this entry, the V and J calls and clone size follow TCRdb and not the study's own pipeline. The data show around 140,000 distinct CDR3 sequences, around 4.1% seen once. This clonotype was obtained from a female donor in good health.

CDR3 residues: CASSEFGRDSEKLFF. The CDR3 nucleotides are TGTGCCAGCAGTGAATTCGGCAGGGACAGTGAAAAACTGTTTTTT. The chain uses TRBV25-1 and TRBJ1-4, with 7 bases that match TRBD1. This CDR3 region has 15 residues. The germline CDR1 and CDR2 sequences are MGHDK and SYGVNS. V shed 1 base and J 7 bases; nucleotides not matched to a gene: 6.